A selection of T cell receptor beta chains follows, all from one sample in a study of regulatory T cells in long-lasting Graves disease. Each CDR3 protein gets one entry after TCRdb re-called the multiplex PCR reads with MiXCR. This sample has 410,000 or so distinct CDR3 sequences, with under 15% found just once. This sample also belongs to another study, concerning T cells in Graves' hyperthyroidism and ophthalmopathy.

This specimen was peripheral blood mononuclear cells (PBMCs), taken at new diagnosis, from a patient treated with antithyroid drugs. Every receptor here comes from a woman aged 30 to 39 with Graves disease. Both conserved end residues are part of each CDR3. A D gene is named only where the DNA matches it firmly. Rows may omit the clone size; those that give it use once, few, many or a size class.

-	-	TRBV10-3	TRBJ1-2	CAISVGGWDGYTF	TGTGCCATCAGTGTTGGGGGATGGGATGGCTACACCTTC
many	-	TRBV12-3/TRBV12-4	TRBJ2-7	CASTLTGANYEQYF	TGTGCCAGTACTCTCACGGGAGCCAACTACGAGCAGTACTTC
many	TRBD2	TRBV27	TRBJ2-1	CASSQELAGLYNEQFF	TGTGCCAGCAGCCAAGAACTAGCGGGATTATACAATGAGCAGTTCTTC
many	-	TRBV7-2	TRBJ2-7	CASSPGQEQYF	TGTGCCAGCAGCCCGGGTCAGGAGCAGTACTTC
many	TRBD2	TRBV10-1	TRBJ2-5	CASSDLREGKETQYF	TGCGCCAGCAGTGACTTGCGGGAGGGCAAGGAGACCCAGTACTTC
many	-	TRBV30	TRBJ1-2	CAWIGGGGYTF	TGTGCCTGGATTGGGGGCGGTGGCTACACCTTC
many	-	TRBV3-1	TRBJ2-2	CASSRLANTGELFF	TGTGCCAGCAGCCGACTAGCGAACACCGGGGAGCTGTTTTTT
-	-	TRBV4-1	TRBJ1-1	CASSHFAGTEAFF	TGCGCCAGCAGCCACTTCGCGGGCACTGAAGCTTTCTTT
many	-	TRBV30	TRBJ1-2	CAWNYGQGRYTF	TGTGCCTGGAATTATGGGCAGGGAAGGTACACCTTC
many	TRBD2	TRBV12-3/TRBV12-4	TRBJ2-7	CASSHGTSGYEQYF	TGTGCCAGCAGTCACGGGACTAGCGGCTACGAGCAGTACTTC
many	-	TRBV2	TRBJ2-1	CASSDSWQEYNEQFF	TGTGCCAGCAGCGATAGCTGGCAAGAATACAATGAGCAGTTCTTC
few	-	TRBV20-1	TRBJ1-5	CSARVSRGRFGISNQPQHF	TGCAGTGCTAGAGTCTCCCGAGGACGATTTGGAATTAGCAATCAGCCCCAGCATTTT
many	-	TRBV12-3/TRBV12-4	TRBJ2-1	CASSFGRYNEQFF	TGTGCCAGCAGTTTTGGCAGGTACAATGAGCAGTTCTTC
many	-	TRBV12-3/TRBV12-4	TRBJ1-1	CASSLSLMNTEAFF	TGTGCCAGCAGCTTATCCCTGATGAACACTGAAGCTTTCTTT
many	TRBD2	TRBV6-1	TRBJ2-1	CASRDGGREDEQFF	TGTGCCAGCAGGGACGGGGGACGGGAGGATGAGCAGTTCTTC
few	TRBD2	TRBV10-3	TRBJ2-1	CAISHGLAELYYNEQFF	TGTGCCATCAGCCATGGACTAGCGGAATTATACTACAATGAGCAGTTCTTC
few	TRBD1	TRBV6-1	TRBJ1-5	CASRRTGDSQPQHF	TGTGCCAGCAGACGGACAGGGGATAGTCAGCCCCAGCATTTT
-	-	TRBV4-1	TRBJ2-4	CASSREGSDYDIQYF	TGCGCCAGCAGCCGCGAGGGGAGTGACTATGACATTCAGTACTTC
many	-	TRBV27	TRBJ2-3	CASTHSSRADTQYF	TGTGCCAGCACCCACAGCAGCCGGGCTGATACGCAGTATTTT
few	TRBD2	TRBV5-4	TRBJ2-1	CASSLGLAGVSSYNEQFF	TGTGCCAGCAGCCTTGGACTAGCGGGAGTGTCCTCCTACAATGAGCAGTTCTTC
few	TRBD2	TRBV5-1	TRBJ2-7	CASSLSWGGEQYF	TGCGCCAGCAGCTTGAGTTGGGGGGGCGAGCAGTACTTC
many	-	TRBV20-1	TRBJ2-5	CSAPPGLGRETQYF	TGCAGTGCTCCCCCGGGCCTCGGTAGGGAGACCCAGTACTTC
many	TRBD1	TRBV20-1	TRBJ2-1	CSATQTGDYNEQFF	TGCAGTGCTACGCAGACAGGGGACTACAATGAGCAGTTCTTC
many	-	TRBV7-3	TRBJ2-1	CASSLGTYNEQFF	TGTGCCAGCAGTTTAGGGACCTACAATGAGCAGTTCTTC
many	-	TRBV6-1	TRBJ2-7	CASKNVYEQYF	TGTGCCAGCAAAAACGTCTACGAGCAGTACTTC
many	-	TRBV2	TRBJ2-5	CASNTRVQETQYF	TGTGCCAGCAATACTAGAGTCCAAGAGACCCAGTACTTC
many	-	TRBV30	TRBJ1-1	CAWQGNTEAFF	TGTGCCTGGCAGGGCAACACTGAAGCTTTCTTT
many	TRBD1	TRBV28	TRBJ2-7	CASSSRQGGTGSLEQYF	TGTGCCAGCAGCTCCCGACAGGGGGGAACGGGGTCCCTCGAGCAGTACTTC
-	-	TRBV9	TRBJ2-5	CASSPQTGPQETQYF	TGTGCCAGCAGCCCCCAGACAGGACCACAAGAGACCCAGTACTTC
few	TRBD2	TRBV6-2/TRBV6-3	TRBJ2-5	CASSPTSGIKRTQYF	TGTGCCAGCAGTCCGACTAGCGGAATCAAACGGACCCAGTACTTC
many	-	TRBV5-1	TRBJ2-7	CASSERGPSHEQYF	TGCGCCAGCAGCGAACGAGGACCGTCCCACGAGCAGTACTTC
many	TRBD1	TRBV12-3/TRBV12-4	TRBJ1-2	CASSFKLDRGNYGYTF	TGTGCCAGCAGTTTTAAGTTGGACAGGGGTAACTATGGCTACACCTTC
-	-	TRBV9	TRBJ2-1	CASSGLSGEQFF	TGTGCCAGCAGTGGACTTTCTGGTGAGCAGTTCTTC
many	-	TRBV6-9	TRBJ2-5	CASSYCGYKDQETQYF	TGTGCCAGCAGTTACTGTGGGTACAAGGACCAAGAGACCCAGTACTTC
many	-	TRBV7-9	TRBJ2-5	CASSLREAQETQYF	TGTGCCAGCAGCCTTAGGGAGGCCCAAGAGACCCAGTACTTC
-	TRBD2	TRBV7-9	TRBJ2-1	CASSLATSGDRNEQFF	TGTGCCAGCAGCTTAGCGACTAGCGGAGATCGGAATGAGCAGTTCTTC
-	-	TRBV10-3	TRBJ1-6	CAISEPTESSYNSPLHF	TGTGCCATCAGTGAGCCCACAGAGAGCTCCTATAATTCACCCCTCCACTTT
many	-	TRBV20-1	TRBJ2-2	CSARPTGLRGGELFF	TGCAGTGCTAGACCCACAGGCCTTAGAGGCGGGGAGCTGTTTTTT
many	-	TRBV11-2	TRBJ2-7	CASSLSQGYEQYF	TGTGCCAGCAGCTTATCTCAGGGTTACGAGCAGTACTTC
many	TRBD2	TRBV20-1	TRBJ2-7	CSARGLAFYEQYF	TGCAGTGCTAGAGGACTAGCTTTCTACGAGCAGTACTTC
many	-	TRBV2	TRBJ2-2	CASSPDSRGTGELFF	TGTGCCAGTTCTCCGGACAGCCGGGGCACCGGGGAGCTGTTTTTT
many	-	TRBV2	TRBJ2-7	CASSQAESYEQYF	TGTGCCAGCAGCCAAGCTGAGTCCTACGAGCAGTACTTC
few	-	TRBV7-8	TRBJ1-2	CASSPWGDSPSTYGYTF	TGTGCCAGCAGCCCGTGGGGTGACAGCCCAAGTACCTATGGCTACACCTTC